Presented here are 5 T cell receptor beta chains from one specimen sequenced in a study of blood T cell repertoires in COVID-19. Assay used: immunoSEQ multiplex PCR; TCRdb lists only in-frame clones, some missing. The data contain about 160,000 clones, roughly four fifths of them seen just once; the ten biggest clones take up approximately 11%. The sequencing input was peripheral blood. The receptors originated from a man in his fifties or sixties with active or convalescent COVID-19.

V usage is TRBV11-2 and J usage is TRBJ2-7, with D tentatively TRBD1 (5 bases). Germline V gives CDR1 SGHAT, CDR2 FQNNGV. The CDR3 totals 16 residues. V was cut by 6 bases and J by 3 bases, with 21 bases left in between. The CDR3, as DNA: TGTGCCAGCAGTCTTTTTAGCCAACAGGACCTCTACGAGCAGTACTTC. Protein: CASSLFSQQDLYEQYF. Drawing the rest from reference TRBV11-2 and TRBJ2-7, the complete variable domain is EAGVAQSPRYKIIEKRQSVAFWCNPISGHATLYWYQQILGQGPKLLIQFQNNGVVDDSQLPKDRFSAERLKGVDSTLKIQPAKLEDSAVYLCASSLFSQQDLYEQYFGPGTRLTVT.

Only one count was recorded for this clone. This chain connects TRBV9 to TRBJ1-6; D is possibly TRBD1 (6 bases). Germline CDR1 reads SGDLS; CDR2 reads YYNGEE. Trimming stripped 3 bases from V and 5 bases from J, with 9 bases between. This CDR3 region has 14 residues. In nucleotides, the CDR3 is TGTGCCAGCAGCGACCGACAGGATAATTCACCCCTCCACTTT. Its translation: CASSDRQDNSPLHF.

The J gene is TRBJ1-4, the V gene TRBV6-5, with a possible D match to TRBD1 (5 bases). Trimming pared 4 bases from V and 8 bases from J, leaving 17 bases between. This CDR3 contains 15 residues. Germline V CDR1 and CDR2: MNHEY, SVGAGI. The DNA for the CDR3 is TGTGCCAGCAGTTTATCCGGGACTGGGACCGAAAAACTGTTTTTT. It encodes CASSLSGTGTEKLFF.

The chain recombines TRBV19 with TRBJ2-2; TRBD2 matches 7 bases. Trimming at V came to 2 bases and at J to 7 bases, leaving 1 base not matched to a gene. CDR1 and CDR2 from the germline V gene are LNHDA and SQIVND (reference sequence). The CDR3 has 13 residues. CDR3 loop: CASSIREGGELFF. CDR3 DNA: TGTGCCAGTAGTATAAGGGAGGGCGGGGAGCTGTTTTTT.

This clone was picked up one time. The V and J genes are TRBV3-1 (or the pseudogene TRBV3-2) and TRBJ1-6, with D perhaps TRBD1 (6 bases). Trimming removed 2 bases from V and 7 bases from J, with 15 bases in between. CDR1 and CDR2 (germline): LGHDT, YNNKEL (reference sequence). The CDR3 covers 16 residues. In DNA, the CDR3 is TGTGCCAGCAGCCAAAGGGGAGGGGGTCAAAATTCACCCCTCCACTTT. Protein product: CASSQRGGGQNSPLHF.